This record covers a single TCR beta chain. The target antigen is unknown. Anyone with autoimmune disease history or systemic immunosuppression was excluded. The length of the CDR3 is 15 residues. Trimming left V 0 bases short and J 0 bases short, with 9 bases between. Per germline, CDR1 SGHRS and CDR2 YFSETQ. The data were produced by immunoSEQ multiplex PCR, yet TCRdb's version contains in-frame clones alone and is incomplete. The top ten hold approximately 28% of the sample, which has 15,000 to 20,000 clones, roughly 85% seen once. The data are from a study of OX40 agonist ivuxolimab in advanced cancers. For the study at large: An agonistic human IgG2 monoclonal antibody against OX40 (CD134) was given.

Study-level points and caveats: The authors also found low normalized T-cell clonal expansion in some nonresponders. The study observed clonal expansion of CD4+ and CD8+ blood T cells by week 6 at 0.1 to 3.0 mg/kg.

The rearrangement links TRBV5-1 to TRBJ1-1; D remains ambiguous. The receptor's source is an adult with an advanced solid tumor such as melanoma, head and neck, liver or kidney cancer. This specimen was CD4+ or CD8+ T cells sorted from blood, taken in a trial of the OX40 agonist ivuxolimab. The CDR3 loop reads CASSLVGLMNTEAFF. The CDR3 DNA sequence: TGCGCCAGCAGCTTGGTAGGACTCATGAACACTGAAGCTTTCTTT.